This TCR beta chain emerged from a study of T cell clusters in autoimmune cytopenias. TRB was amplified by touch-down multiplex PCR, primer pools A and B combined. TCRdb re-called the multiplex PCR reads; one entry per CDR3 protein, DNA not given. Its clone listing holds some 5,000 distinct CDR3 sequences. Each sample's input was roughly 270 ng genomic DNA, 35,000 to 40,000 genome equivalents. General study results and limits: Primary autoimmune cytopenia patients seemingly lacked the physiological T cell clusters found in healthy donors. Compared with active autoimmune hepatitis patients, healthy donors showed approximately 3-fold more exclusive TRB clusters. TRB repertoire shifts in secondary cytopenia and chronic lymphocytic leukemia mostly reflected lymphoma, not autoimmunity.

Germline loops: CDR1 SGHDT, CDR2 YYEEEE. The CDR3 sequence is 11 residues long. This clonotype shows up as medium-sized (0.01 to 0.1%) by frequency. Its antigen is not identified. This receptor was identified in a human donor with an autoimmune cytopenia or autoimmune hepatitis (not recorded which). The chain is built from TRBV5-6 and TRBJ2-3. The specimen sequenced was peripheral blood. CDR3 sequence: CASSFTDTQYF.